The present T cell receptor beta chain was sequenced within a study of memory CD4+ T cells and cytomegalovirus serostatus. The overall study: Donors were healthy Belgian adults, several CMV seropositive and 20 to 30 seronegative.

Study outcomes and limitations: Repertoires predicted CMV serostatus with median bootstrapped AUC of around 0.96. The CMV-associated TCR signature appears largely within the CD4+ memory repertoire. Of 150 to 200 reported CMV TCRbeta sequences, 65 to 85 were found in memory CD4+ repertoires.

The sort gate was single viable CD3+CD4+CD8-CD45RO+ cells for memory CD4+ T cells. Concerning this clone: Its matching antigen is unknown.

Germline CDR1 is SGHKS and CDR2 is YYEKEE (reference sequence). The trim removed 2 bases at V and 11 bases at J, leaving 9 bases unmatched. The CDR3 covers 15 residues. Libraries were prepared by immunoSEQ multiplex PCR; TCRdb keeps only in-frame clonotypes and omits some of them. Counted here are roughly 50,000 clones, around 80% occurring once; the ten biggest clones make up 0.6% to 0.95%. The origin of this receptor is an adult in good health and CMV-seronegative. Sequenced sample: memory CD4+ T cells from blood. The chain carries TRBV5-5 and TRBJ1-6, with 8 bases aligning to TRBD1. CDR3 loop: CASSFRFGQGTPLHF. The DNA of the CDR3 is TGTGCCAGCAGCTTTCGTTTTGGACAGGGTACACCCCTCCACTTT.